A selection of T cell receptor beta chains follows, all from one sample in a study of cytomegalovirus exposure and HLA in healthy donors. Assay used: immunoSEQ multiplex PCR; TCRdb lists only in-frame clones, some missing. The sample holds tens of thousands of clones, 89% seen once. Sequencing input: PBMCs. Every receptor here comes from a young woman in good health and CMV-seronegative. CDR3s include the opening cysteine and the closing phenylalanine or tryptophan. A D gene is named only where the DNA matches it firmly. Not every row has a clone size; where given, it reads once, few, many or a size class.

NA,NA,TRBJ1-1,TRBV4-1,CASSGTGMEAFF,TGCGCCAGCAGCGGTACAGGGATGGAGGCTTTCTTT
NA,NA,TRBJ2-5,TRBV19,CASSMAWRGNQETQYF,TGTGCCAGTAGTATGGCCTGGCGGGGAAACCAAGAGACCCAGTACTTC
NA,NA,TRBJ1-1,TRBV29-1,CSVVRNTEAFF,TGCAGCGTTGTGAGGAACACTGAAGCTTTCTTT
NA,NA,TRBJ2-5,TRBV5-8,CASSLGAGEIQETQYF,TGTGCCAGCAGCTTGGGGGCAGGGGAGATCCAAGAGACCCAGTACTTC
TRBD2,NA,TRBJ2-2,TRBV4-2,CASSQLAGDTGELFF,TGTGCCAGCAGCCAACTAGCGGGGGACACCGGGGAGCTGTTTTTT
TRBD1,NA,TRBJ1-4,TRBV4-3,CASSQGQGFGEKLFF,TGCGCCAGCAGCCAAGGACAGGGTTTTGGTGAAAAACTGTTTTTT
TRBD1,NA,TRBJ2-7,TRBV19,CASSSGQPPTMYEQYF,TGTGCCAGTAGTTCGGGACAGCCTCCTACAATGTACGAGCAGTACTTC
TRBD2,few,TRBJ2-3,TRBV2,CASLALRETSDTQYF,TGTGCCAGCCTCGCCCTGCGGGAGACGTCAGATACGCAGTATTTT
TRBD1,NA,TRBJ2-2,TRBV5-1,CASSLQGAYTGELFF,TGCGCCAGCAGCTTGCAGGGGGCCTACACCGGGGAGCTGTTTTTT
TRBD2,NA,TRBJ2-7,TRBV5-6,CASSLGLGGAYEQYF,TGTGCCAGCAGCTTAGGGCTCGGGGGGGCCTACGAGCAGTACTTC
NA,few,TRBJ2-3,TRBV18,CASSPPSGDTDTQYF,TGTGCCAGCTCACCACCGTCGGGGGACACAGATACGCAGTATTTT
NA,NA,TRBJ1-5,TRBV28,CASSLGQLLSNQPQHF,TGTGCCAGCAGTTTAGGGCAACTCCTTAGCAATCAGCCCCAGCATTTT
NA,few,TRBJ1-5,TRBV30,CAWSKGQGYQPQHF,TGTGCCTGGAGTAAGGGGCAGGGATATCAGCCCCAGCATTTT
NA,NA,TRBJ2-5,TRBV28,CASSPLAEEETQYF,TGTGCCAGCAGCCCCTTAGCGGAGGAAGAGACCCAGTACTTC
TRBD2,NA,TRBJ2-7,TRBV6-1,CASNPGTSAYEQYF,TGTGCCAGCAATCCCGGGACTAGCGCCTACGAGCAGTACTTC
NA,few,TRBJ1-5,TRBV19,CASSIRDQPQHF,TGTGCCAGTAGTATCAGGGATCAGCCCCAGCATTTT
TRBD1,NA,TRBJ1-5,TRBV4-2,CASSGTGQGDQPQHF,TGTGCCAGCAGCGGCACCGGACAGGGGGATCAGCCCCAGCATTTT
NA,NA,TRBJ2-2,TRBV4-1,CASSPPPGQGWTGELFF,TGCGCCAGCAGCCCCCCCCCGGGCCAGGGGTGGACCGGGGAGCTGTTTTTT
TRBD2,NA,TRBJ2-1,TRBV6-5,CASSSPGGGGYNEQFF,TGTGCCAGCAGTTCCCCTGGCGGGGGGGGGTACAATGAGCAGTTCTTC
NA,NA,TRBJ2-1,TRBV19,CASTTSGAGMSSEQFF,TGTGCCAGTACCACGTCGGGAGCGGGTATGTCCAGTGAGCAGTTCTTC
TRBD2,once,TRBJ2-3,TRBV2,CASRPLAFSTDTQYF,TGTGCCAGCAGACCACTAGCGTTTAGCACAGATACGCAGTATTTT
TRBD1,once,TRBJ1-2,TRBV25-1,CASSEGQGSANYGYTF,TGTGCCAGCAGTGAAGGACAGGGTTCGGCTAACTATGGCTACACCTTC
NA,few,TRBJ2-7,TRBV2,CASTGQKSYEQYF,TGTGCCAGCACCGGACAGAAAAGCTACGAGCAGTACTTC
TRBD2,NA,TRBJ2-2,TRBV5-1,CASSFGGGNTGELFF,TGCGCCAGCAGCTTCGGGGGGGGGAACACCGGGGAGCTGTTTTTT
TRBD2,NA,TRBJ2-7,TRBV27,CASSSWTSEYPKGVQYF,TGTGCCAGCAGTTCTTGGACTAGCGAATACCCGAAGGGGGTGCAGTACTTC
NA,NA,TRBJ2-3,TRBV28,CASSTGLRTDTQYF,TGTGCCAGCAGTACCGGACTCAGAACAGATACGCAGTATTTT
TRBD1,NA,TRBJ1-1,TRBV18,CASSPTNQGARMGTEAFF,TGTGCCAGCTCACCCACCAACCAGGGGGCGCGTATGGGCACTGAAGCTTTCTTT
TRBD2,NA,TRBJ2-5,TRBV19,CASRIAGEETQYF,TGTGCCAGTAGAATAGCGGGAGAAGAGACCCAGTACTTC
TRBD2,NA,TRBJ2-1,TRBV7-8,CASSLAYDVSGGPGGMNEQFF,TGTGCCAGCAGCTTAGCGTACGATGTAAGCGGGGGCCCCGGGGGAATGAATGAGCAGTTCTTC
NA,NA,TRBJ2-1,TRBV7-2,CASSSYRVTHEQFF,TGTGCCAGCAGCTCGTACAGGGTTACCCATGAGCAGTTCTTC
NA,NA,TRBJ1-5,TRBV6-1,CASRVLGNQPQHF,TGTGCCAGCCGGGTCCTTGGCAATCAGCCCCAGCATTTT
TRBD2,NA,TRBJ2-1,TRBV7-2,CASSGGLAGTNYNEQFF,TGTGCCAGCAGCGGGGGACTAGCGGGTACCAACTACAATGAGCAGTTCTTC
NA,NA,TRBJ2-1,TRBV2,CASSSGTRFGEQFF,TGTGCCAGCAGTTCAGGTACTAGGTTCGGTGAGCAGTTCTTC
TRBD2,NA,TRBJ2-1,TRBV7-2,CASSLGTSVFQFF,TGTGCCAGCAGCTTAGGGACTAGCGTCTTCCAGTTCTTC
NA,NA,TRBJ2-7,TRBV5-6,CASSLGRSSYEQYF,TGTGCCAGCAGCTTGGGGCGGAGCTCCTACGAGCAGTACTTC
TRBD2,NA,TRBJ2-3,TRBV19,CASGLAGGQRADTQYF,TGTGCCAGTGGACTAGCGGGGGGCCAGAGGGCAGATACGCAGTATTTT
NA,once,TRBJ2-6,TRBV19,CASSIMLTWANVLTF,TGTGCCAGTAGTATCATGCTTACTTGGGCCAACGTCCTGACTTTC
NA,NA,TRBJ2-3,TRBV9,CASSVVGATSTDTQYF,TGTGCCAGCAGCGTAGTTGGGGCGACTAGCACAGATACGCAGTATTTT
NA,NA,TRBJ1-2,TRBV5-1,CASSLAGGYGYTF,TGCGCCAGCAGCTTGGCGGGGGGCTATGGCTACACCTTC
TRBD2,NA,TRBJ2-3,TRBV5-6,CASSFPSGSVTDTQYF,TGTGCCAGCAGCTTCCCTAGCGGGAGCGTCACAGATACGCAGTATTTT
NA,NA,TRBJ2-4,TRBV28,CASSRQFGGINIQYF,TGTGCCAGCAGCCGCCAATTTGGCGGGATCAACATTCAGTACTTC
NA,NA,TRBJ2-1,TRBV5-1,CASSLDGAYNEQFF,TGCGCCAGCAGCTTGGACGGGGCCTACAATGAGCAGTTCTTC
TRBD1,NA,TRBJ2-3,TRBV7-9,CASSPGQGNTDTQYF,TGTGCCAGCAGCCCGGGACAGGGGAACACAGATACGCAGTATTTT
TRBD1,NA,TRBJ2-3,TRBV18,CASSPDRGGTDTQYF,TGTGCCAGCTCACCGGACAGGGGTGGCACAGATACGCAGTATTTT
TRBD1,NA,TRBJ1-2,TRBV2,CASSAGQGSSNYGYTF,TGTGCCAGCAGTGCGGGACAGGGCAGTAGTAACTATGGCTACACCTTC
NA,NA,TRBJ2-3,TRBV7-9,CASRVGGLGTHTQYF,TGTGCCAGCCGGGTGGGAGGCTTGGGCACACATACGCAGTATTTT
NA,NA,TRBJ2-2,TRBV30,CAWSLGPGRTGELFF,TGTGCCTGGAGCCTGGGGCCAGGAAGGACCGGGGAGCTGTTTTTT
TRBD1,once,TRBJ2-7,TRBV7-9,CASSFGDRVGEQYF,TGTGCCAGCAGCTTCGGAGACAGGGTAGGCGAGCAGTACTTC
TRBD2,NA,TRBJ2-1,TRBV27,CASSLLSGRALDEQFF,TGTGCCAGCAGCCTACTCAGCGGGAGGGCCTTGGATGAGCAGTTCTTC
TRBD1,NA,TRBJ2-2,TRBV7-2,CASSFQGAPGELFF,TGTGCCAGCAGCTTTCAGGGGGCTCCGGGGGAGCTGTTTTTT
NA,NA,TRBJ2-7,TRBV5-1,CASSLVAGTYEQYF,TGCGCCAGCAGCTTGGTGGCGGGTACCTACGAGCAGTACTTC
TRBD2,few,TRBJ2-7,TRBV28,CASRPTSGSSRNYEQYF,TGTGCCAGCAGACCGACTAGCGGGAGCTCCCGTAACTACGAGCAGTACTTC
NA,NA,TRBJ2-3,TRBV15,CATSRAQGSTDTQYF,TGTGCCACCAGCAGAGCCCAGGGATCCACAGATACGCAGTATTTT
TRBD2,NA,TRBJ2-1,TRBV19,CASIPSGSGRANNEQFF,TGTGCCAGTATCCCTAGCGGGAGCGGGCGGGCTAACAATGAGCAGTTCTTC
TRBD1,NA,TRBJ2-1,TRBV6-6,CASSRRTGGNEQFF,TGTGCCAGCAGCCGACGGACAGGGGGGAATGAGCAGTTCTTC
TRBD2,NA,TRBJ2-3,TRBV9,CASSARTSGRSTDTQYF,TGTGCCAGCAGCGCCAGGACTAGCGGTCGTAGCACAGATACGCAGTATTTT
TRBD1,few,TRBJ1-2,TRBV2,CASSSAGTEYGYTF,TGTGCCAGCAGTAGTGCTGGGACAGAGTATGGCTACACCTTC
TRBD2,NA,TRBJ2-7,TRBV6-6,CASSYWASGTYEQYF,TGTGCCAGCAGTTACTGGGCTAGCGGGACCTACGAGCAGTACTTC
NA,NA,TRBJ2-6,TRBV2,CASSEDISGANVLTF,TGTGCCAGCAGTGAAGACATCTCTGGGGCCAACGTCCTGACTTTC
TRBD2,NA,TRBJ2-1,TRBV28,CASRKLAGANEQFF,TGTGCCAGCAGAAAACTAGCGGGAGCGAATGAGCAGTTCTTC